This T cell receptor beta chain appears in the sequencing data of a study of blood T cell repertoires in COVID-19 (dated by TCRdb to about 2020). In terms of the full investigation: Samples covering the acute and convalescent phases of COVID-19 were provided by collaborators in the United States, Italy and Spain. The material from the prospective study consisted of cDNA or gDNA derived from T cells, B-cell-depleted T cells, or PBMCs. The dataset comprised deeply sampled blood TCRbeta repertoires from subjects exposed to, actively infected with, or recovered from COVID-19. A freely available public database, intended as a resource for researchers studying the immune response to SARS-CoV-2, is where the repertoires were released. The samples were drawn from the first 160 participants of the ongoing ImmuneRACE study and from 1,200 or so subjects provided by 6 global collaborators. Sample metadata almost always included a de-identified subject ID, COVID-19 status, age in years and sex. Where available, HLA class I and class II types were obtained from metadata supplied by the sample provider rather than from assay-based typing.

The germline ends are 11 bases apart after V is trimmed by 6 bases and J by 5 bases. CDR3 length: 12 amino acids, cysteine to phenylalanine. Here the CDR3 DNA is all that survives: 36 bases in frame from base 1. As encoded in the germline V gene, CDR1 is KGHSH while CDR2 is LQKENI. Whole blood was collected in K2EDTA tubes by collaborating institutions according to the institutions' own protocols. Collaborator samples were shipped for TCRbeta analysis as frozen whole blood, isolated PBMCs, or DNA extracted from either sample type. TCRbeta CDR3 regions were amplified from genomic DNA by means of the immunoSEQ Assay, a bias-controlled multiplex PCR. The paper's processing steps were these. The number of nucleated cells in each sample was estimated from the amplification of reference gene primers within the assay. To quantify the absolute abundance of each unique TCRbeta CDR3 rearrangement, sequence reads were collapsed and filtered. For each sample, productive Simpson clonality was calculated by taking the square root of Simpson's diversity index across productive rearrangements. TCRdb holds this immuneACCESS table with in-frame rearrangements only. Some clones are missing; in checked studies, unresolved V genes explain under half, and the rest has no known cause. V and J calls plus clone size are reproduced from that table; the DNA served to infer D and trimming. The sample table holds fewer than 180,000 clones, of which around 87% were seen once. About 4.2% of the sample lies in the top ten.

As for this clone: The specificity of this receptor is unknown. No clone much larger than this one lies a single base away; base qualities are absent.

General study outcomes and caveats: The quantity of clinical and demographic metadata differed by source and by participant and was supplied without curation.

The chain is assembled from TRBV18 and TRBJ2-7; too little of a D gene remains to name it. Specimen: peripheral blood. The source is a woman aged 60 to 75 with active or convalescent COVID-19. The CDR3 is CASSLRTHEQYF. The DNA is TGTGCCAGCTCTCTTAGAACCCACGAGCAGTACTTC.